What follows is one TCR beta chain and its context. The antigen remains unidentified. These data come from a study of T cells after yellow fever vaccination. Trimming took 4 bases from V and 0 from J; bases not matched to a gene: 5. The CDR3 is 16 residues long. Germline lookup yields CDR1 SGHVS and CDR2 FNYEAQ. TCRdb re-called the 5' RACE reads with MiXCR, one entry per CDR3 protein. This table holds 360,000 or so distinct CDR3 sequences, approximately 10% found once. The study, taken as a whole, reports: The bulk population could contribute abundant contaminating clonotypes to FACS-sorted repertoires.

This chain links TRBV7-6 with TRBJ2-4, with 8 bases fitting TRBD2. This sequence was found in a man aged 18 to 29 who received the YFV17D yellow fever vaccine. This sample comprised PBMCs, obtained on the day of the first yellow fever vaccination. The CDR3 DNA reads as TGTGCCAGCAGCTCTAAAGCGGGGGAAGCCAAAAACATTCAGTACTTC. Its translation: CASSSKAGEAKNIQYF.